The 22 T cell receptor beta chains presented below share a single source sample, sequenced in a study of long-term antiretroviral therapy in people with HIV (dated by TCRdb to between 2021 and 2023). The immunoSEQ hsTCRB v3.0 assay was used at survey level resolution to sequence the TRB variable region. In TCRdb, the immuneACCESS table is reduced to in-frame sequences with V and J assigned. These tables do not hold every clone; where another copy was compared, an unresolved V gene accounts for under half, and the others remain unexplained. The sample contains roughly 20,000 clones, approximately 79% of them found a single time. The top ten clones comprise 12% of the sample. This specimen was unsorted PBMCs, taken roughly 21 months before starting antiretroviral therapy. These receptors all come from a woman in her forties with HIV.

This chain links TRBV7-2 with TRBJ2-2, with TRBD2 identical over 8 bases. Germline-derived CDR1 and CDR2 are SGHTA and FQGNSA. V lost 0 bases, J lost 0 bases, and 3 bases stayed unmatched. This CDR3 has 17 residues. The CDR3 here is CASSLASGNSNTGELFF. CDR3 bases: TGTGCCAGCAGCTTAGCTAGCGGGAATTCGAACACCGGGGAGCTGTTTTTT.

The count of this clone is one. Written as DNA, the CDR3 is TGTGCCAGCAGCCCCGGGGGAGAGACCCAGTACTTC. It is translated as CASSPGGETQYF. The chain couples TRBV4-2 to TRBJ2-5; possible D gene TRBD2, 6 bases. Trimming cost V 4 bases and J 4 bases, with 7 bases left between them. The germline V gene has CDR1 LGHNA and CDR2 YNFKEQ. The CDR3 spans 12 residues.

The V and J genes are TRBV7-6 and TRBJ1-4; 11 bases line up with TRBD1. The CDR3 sequence is 17 residues long. V shed 3 bases, J shed 2 bases, and the junction held 5 bases outside the gene matches. Germline V gives CDR1 SGHVS, CDR2 FNYEAQ. CDR3 loop: CASSFRTGGFTNEKLFF. The CDR3 nucleotides are TGTGCCAGCAGCTTTAGGACAGGGGGCTTTACTAATGAAAAACTGTTTTTT.

The gene calls are TRBV5-5 and TRBJ1-5, with D uncertain. Germline V gene sequence: CDR1 SGHKS, CDR2 YYEKEE (reference sequence). This CDR3 has 15 residues. Between the trimmed V and J ends, which lost 6 bases and 0 bases, there was a span of 13 bases. The CDR3 region is CASTPGRVSNQPQHF. The CDR3 nucleotides are TGTGCCAGCACTCCGGGGAGAGTTAGCAATCAGCCCCAGCATTTT.

The gene calls are TRBV10-2 and TRBJ2-7; D might be TRBD2 (7 bases). The CDR3 extends over 13 amino acids. The V and J ends lost 2 bases and 7 bases respectively, with 12 bases between them. CDR1 and CDR2 (germline): WSHSY, SAAADI. The CDR3 reads CASSEGGAREQYF. Written as DNA, the CDR3 is TGCGCCAGCAGTGAGGGGGGGGCGCGGGAGCAGTACTTC.

The V and J genes are TRBV11-3 and TRBJ1-1, with a tentative D call TRBD1 (5 bases). V lost 6 bases and J lost 9, with 17 bases in between. There are 13 residues in the CDR3. Germline V gives CDR1 SGHNT, CDR2 YENEEA. The CDR3 here is CASSLNPTEKAFF. DNA for the CDR3: TGTGCCAGCAGTCTGAACCCGACAGAAAAAGCTTTCTTT.

The J gene is TRBJ1-5, the V gene TRBV5-6; TRBD1 matches 9 bases. The germline gives CDR1 SGHDT, CDR2 YYEEEE. Trimming at V came to 3 bases and at J to 5 bases, leaving 3 bases not matched to a gene. CDR3 size: 14 residues. CDR3 region: CASSWTGADQPQHF. CDR3 coding DNA: TGTGCCAGCAGCTGGACAGGGGCCGATCAGCCCCAGCATTTT.

The chain links TRBV5-4 to TRBJ2-2; D gene ambiguous. CDR3 length: 12 amino acids. Germline V gene data show CDR1 as SGHNT and CDR2 as YYREEE (reference sequence). Trimming shortened V by 0 bases and J by 6 bases, and 3 bases separated the two germline ends. The CDR3 nucleotides are TGTGCCAGCAGCTTGGGGGCCGGGGAGCTGTTTTTT. It is translated as CASSLGAGELFF.

In DNA form, the CDR3 reads TGCGCCAGCAGCCAGCGATGGACGGGGAACACTGAAGCTTTCTTT. Its translation is CASSQRWTGNTEAFF. The chain combines TRBV4-3 with TRBJ1-1; no firm D call. Germline CDR1 LGHNA, CDR2 YSLEER. The CDR3 runs to 15 residues. Trimming cost V 3 bases and J 1 base, with 12 bases left between them.

CDR3 DNA: TGCGCCAGCAGCTTGGCCCTAGAACAAGAGACCCAGTACTTC. This gives the protein CASSLALEQETQYF. This chain uses TRBV5-1 with TRBJ2-5; D is uncertain. Germline CDR1 reads SGHRS; CDR2 reads YFSETQ. The germline V and J ends were trimmed by 0 bases and 2 bases, with 8 bases remaining between them. The CDR3 is made up of 14 amino acids. Based on the CDR3 plus reference TRBV5-1 and TRBJ2-5, the full variable domain is KAGVTQTPRYLIKTRGQQVTLSCSPISGHRSVSWYQQTPGQGLQFLFEYFSETQRNKGNFPGRFSGRQFSNSRSEMNVSTLELGDSALYLCASSLALEQETQYFGPGTRLLVL.

This clone was seen just once. This sequence joins TRBV4-1 and TRBJ2-1, with D uncertain. The germline V and J ends were trimmed by 1 base and 4 bases, with 5 bases remaining between them. The germline V gene has CDR1 MGHRA and CDR2 YSYEKL. CDR3 length equals 13 residues. The CDR3 DNA follows: TGCGCCAGCAGCCAAGTTTCGTACAATGAGCAGTTCTTC. As protein: CASSQVSYNEQFF.

This rearrangement joins TRBV7-9 to TRBJ1-1; D unclear. This CDR3 comprises 14 residues. Trimming pared 7 bases from V and 1 base from J, leaving 13 bases between. In germline, CDR1 is SEHNR, CDR2 FQNEAQ (reference sequence). CDR3 DNA sequence: TGTGCCAGCAAGGACGGAGTTGCGAACACTGAAGCTTTCTTT. It encodes CASKDGVANTEAFF.

This clone has just one count. V usage is TRBV5-1 and J usage is TRBJ1-2, with D possibly matching TRBD1 (6 bases). CDR1 and CDR2 from the germline V gene are SGHRS and YFSETQ. The CDR3 has 14 amino acids. V shed 4 bases and J shed 6 bases, with 16 bases lying between them. CDR3 DNA: TGCGCCAGCAGCAGAAATAAGGGGGAGGATGGCTACACCTTC. This sequence encodes CASSRNKGEDGYTF.

The J gene is TRBJ1-1, the V gene TRBV11-2; a possible D gene is TRBD1 (6 bases). This CDR3 contains 16 residues. Trimming took 0 bases from V and 0 from J, leaving 11 bases between them. Germline V gene lookup returns CDR1 SGHAT and CDR2 FQNNGV. CDR3 in DNA: TGTGCCAGCAGCTTAGATACCGGACAGATGAACACTGAAGCTTTCTTT. Translation: CASSLDTGQMNTEAFF.

For the CDR3, the DNA is TGTGCCAGCAGCTTAACTGTTTGGGAAGAATCTGGAAACACCATATATTTT. Protein product: CASSLTVWEESGNTIYF. The J gene is TRBJ1-3, the V gene TRBV7-9; D unclear. Germline V CDR1 and CDR2: SEHNR, FQNEAQ (reference sequence). There are 17 residues in the CDR3. V shed 2 bases and J shed 1 base, with 15 bases lying between them.

This clone was seen more than once but under ten times. This chain links TRBV14 with TRBJ2-7, with D unresolved. The germline V and J ends were trimmed by 1 base and 2 bases, with 9 bases remaining between them. Germline V CDR1 and CDR2: SGHDN, FVKESK. This CDR3 has 14 residues. The CDR3: CASSQVSGAYEQYF. The CDR3 DNA reads TGTGCCAGCAGCCAAGTTTCCGGAGCCTACGAGCAGTACTTC.

V gene TRBV29-1 combines with J gene TRBJ2-3; D is uncertain. The germline gives CDR1 SQVTM, CDR2 ANQGSEA. The CDR3 is 14 residues long. Trimming cost V 0 bases and J 2 bases, with 9 bases left between them. The DNA of the CDR3 is TGCAGCGTTGAAGAAGGAGACTCCACAGATACGCAGTATTTT. It is translated as CSVEEGDSTDTQYF.

This chain joins TRBV6-5 and TRBJ1-4; a weak D match, TRBD1 (5 bases). There are 16 residues in the CDR3. The V and J ends lost 2 bases and 0 bases respectively, with 10 bases between them. Germline values: CDR1 MNHEY, CDR2 SVGAGI. CDR3 residues: CASSYLGQATNEKLFF. CDR3 sequence (DNA): TGTGCCAGCAGTTACCTAGGACAAGCAACTAATGAAAAACTGTTTTTT.

This clone was observed a handful of times. CDR3 sequence: CASSQTGIGQPQHF. The CDR3 nucleotides are TGCGCCAGCAGCCAAACAGGGATAGGTCAGCCCCAGCATTTT. This chain joins TRBV4-1 and TRBJ1-5; maybe TRBD1 (6 bases). Germline CDR1 and CDR2: MGHRA and YSYEKL. The V gene lost 2 bases and the J gene lost 6 bases, with 11 bases spanning the gap. The CDR3 is 14 amino acids.

This clone was observed a handful of times. The J gene is TRBJ2-2, the V gene TRBV5-1, with 12 positions matching TRBD2. The junction had 8 bases not matched to a gene; V was cut back by 3 bases and J by 8 bases. Germline CDR1 SGHRS, CDR2 YFSETQ. This CDR3 comprises 16 residues. The CDR3 nucleotides are TGCGCCAGCAGCTCACCTAGCGGGAGGGCCGTAGGGGAGCTGTTTTTT. Residues: CASSSPSGRAVGELFF. Together with reference TRBV5-1 and TRBJ2-2, the CDR3 gives the full variable domain: KAGVTQTPRYLIKTRGQQVTLSCSPISGHRSVSWYQQTPGQGLQFLFEYFSETQRNKGNFPGRFSGRQFSNSRSEMNVSTLELGDSALYLCASSSPSGRAVGELFFGEGSRLTVL.

The rearrangement links TRBV5-1 to TRBJ1-4; D may be TRBD1 (5 bases). Germline V gene data show CDR1 as SGHRS and CDR2 as YFSETQ. V lost 0 bases to trimming and J lost 7 bases, with 10 bases between them. The CDR3 is 14 amino acids. This chain's CDR3 is CASSLGGDGEKLFF. CDR3 DNA: TGCGCCAGCAGCTTGGGAGGGGATGGTGAAAAACTGTTTTTT.

This sequence joins TRBV4-2 and TRBJ1-2, with 10 bases lining up with TRBD1. The junction had 11 bases not matched to a gene; V was cut back by 0 bases and J by 4 bases. This CDR3 is 18 amino acids long. Germline assignment: CDR1 LGHNA and CDR2 YNFKEQ. The CDR3 coding sequence is TGTGCCAGCAGCCAAGACCTCCCCCGACAGGGGGCCGGCTATGGCTACACCTTC. Translating gives CASSQDLPRQGAGYGYTF.